Presented here are 8 T cell receptor beta chains from one specimen sequenced in a study of cytomegalovirus exposure and HLA in healthy donors. The primer mix had 60 Vbeta and 13 Jbeta primers. The data were produced by immunoSEQ multiplex PCR, yet TCRdb's version contains in-frame clones alone and is incomplete. The repertoire holds about 190,000 clones, with 80% to 85% as singletons. Sequenced sample: PBMCs. Receptor source: a middle-aged woman in good health and CMV-seronegative.

V is TRBV5-6 and J is TRBJ2-3; 9 bases match TRBD1. This CDR3 is 18 amino acids long. The V and J ends lost 3 bases and 4 bases, in that order; junction bases with no gene match: 15. The germline CDR1 and CDR2 sequences are SGHDT and YYEEEE. The CDR3, as DNA: TGTGCCAGCAGCTCCGAGGGCGGTAGGACAGGGGACCCAGATACGCAGTATTTT. Its translation: CASSSEGGRTGDPDTQYF.

The chain has TRBV5-1 and TRBJ2-1, with TRBD2 identical over 12 bases. The CDR3 spans 17 residues. The J segment lost 0 bases and the V segment lost 6 bases, leaving 7 bases of the junction unmatched. The germline V gene encodes CDR1 SGHRS and CDR2 YFSETQ. Here the CDR3 reads CASTGTSGLSSYNEQFF. In DNA form, the CDR3 reads TGCGCCAGCACGGGGACTAGCGGGCTTTCCTCCTACAATGAGCAGTTCTTC.

The chain joins TRBV14 to TRBJ2-7; D remains unclear. The CDR3 spans 12 residues. Deletions cut 2 bases from V and 6 bases from J, with 8 bases between. CDR1 and CDR2 from the germline V gene are SGHDN and FVKESK. CDR3 sequence: CASSQSRFEQYF. The CDR3 bases are TGTGCCAGCAGCCAATCGAGGTTCGAGCAGTACTTC.

The chain joins TRBV4-3 to TRBJ2-1, with 10 bases fitting TRBD2. The CDR3 extends over 16 amino acids. Trimming removed 0 bases from V and 8 bases from J; junction bases left unmatched: 7. Germline CDR1 LGHNA, CDR2 YSLEER. The CDR3 here is CASSQDRSGRADEQFF. In DNA form, the CDR3 reads TGCGCCAGCAGCCAAGATAGAAGCGGGAGGGCCGATGAGCAGTTCTTC.

V is TRBV5-1 and J is TRBJ2-5, with D possibly being TRBD2 (6 bases). The end of the DNA is better explained by TRBJ2-7, so the J call may be wrong. Germline assignment: CDR1 SGHRS and CDR2 YFSETQ. The CDR3 is 14 residues long. The DNA for the CDR3 is TGCGCCAGCCACCCTGGGACTGGCTCCTACGAGCAGTACTTC. Its protein is CASHPGTGSYEQYF.

The chain carries TRBV19 and TRBJ1-2; possible D gene TRBD1, 6 bases. CDR1 is LNHDA, CDR2 SQIVND, per germline (reference sequence). V was pared by 7 bases and J by 8 bases, with 23 bases between. CDR3 size: 15 residues. The DNA of the CDR3 is TGTGCCAGTATATCCCAATCATCAGGGGTAGGGGGCTACACCTTC. Translation: CASISQSSGVGGYTF.

In this sample, this clone turned up once. V gene TRBV7-4 combines with J gene TRBJ1-1, with 12 bases that match TRBD1. Trimming cost V 11 bases and J 1 base; bases outside gene matches: 20. Per germline, CDR1 SGHVT and CDR2 SQSDAQ. The CDR3 is 19 residues long. The CDR3 nucleotides are TGTGCCGCCAAGCTTCCGGGACAGGGGGCGAGATTGGAGAACACTGAAGCTTTCTTT. Its protein is CAAKLPGQGARLENTEAFF.

The chain carries TRBV7-8 and TRBJ1-2; tentatively, D is TRBD1 (5 bases). Trimming stripped 1 base from V and 2 bases from J, with 8 bases between. Per the germline V gene, CDR1 is SGHVS and CDR2 is FQNEAQ. This CDR3 is 14 amino acids long. The CDR3: CASSLGSGNYGYTF. In nucleotides, the CDR3 is TGTGCCAGCAGCTTAGGGTCAGGGAACTATGGCTACACCTTC.